Shown below are 13 T cell receptor beta chains from a single sample sequenced in a study of blood T cell repertoires in COVID-19. Assay: immunoSEQ multiplex PCR; the TCRdb copy retains only in-frame clones and omits some. The table lists about 380,000 clones, approximately 84% of them singletons. The source material was PBMCs or T cells enriched from blood (not recorded which). Every receptor here comes from a woman aged 30 to 39 who had recovered from COVID-19.

CDR3 bases: TGTGCCAGTAGTATCAGGGATCACAATCAGCCCCAGCATTTT. Translated: CASSIRDHNQPQHF. The chain carries TRBV19 and TRBJ1-5; perhaps TRBD1 as D (5 bases). CDR3 length: 14 amino acids. Trimming cost V 3 bases and J 3 bases, with 9 bases left between them. From germline, CDR1 is LNHDA and CDR2 SQIVND (reference sequence).

The chain carries TRBV9 and TRBJ2-1; 8 bases match TRBD2. The trim removed 4 bases at V and 4 bases at J, leaving 10 bases unmatched. This CDR3 is built from 16 residues. Germline V CDR1 and CDR2: SGDLS, YYNGEE. CDR3 DNA sequence: TGTGCCAGCAGCCAGTCTCCCAGCGGGAGTTACAATGAGCAGTTCTTC. Encoded protein: CASSQSPSGSYNEQFF.

This chain links TRBV4-2 with TRBJ2-1; TRBD2 matches 8 bases. Trimming at V came to 3 bases and at J to 1 base, leaving 5 bases not matched to a gene. The CDR3 contains 16 residues. Germline loops: CDR1 LGHNA, CDR2 YNFKEQ. Here the CDR3 DNA reads TGTGCCAGCAGCCAGGCCGGGACTAGTTCCTACAATGAGCAGTTCTTC. Translating gives CASSQAGTSSYNEQFF.

V and J are TRBV23-1 and TRBJ1-4; D is unresolved. TRBV23-1 qualifies as an ORF whose function is uncertain. The V and J ends lost 0 bases and 0 bases respectively, with 5 bases between them. This CDR3 region has 15 residues. Here the CDR3 reads CASSQSGTTNEKLFF. CDR3 nucleotide sequence: TGCGCCAGCAGTCAATCCGGTACAACTAATGAAAAACTGTTTTTT.

The chain has TRBV19 and TRBJ1-1, with D unresolved. The V gene lost 7 bases and the J gene lost 8 bases, with 20 bases spanning the gap. The CDR3 is 14 amino acids. The germline CDR1 and CDR2 sequences are LNHDA and SQIVND (reference sequence). CDR3 in DNA: TGTGCCAGTACCCGGGAACACGAATCCCGAGAAGCTTTCTTT. As protein: CASTREHESREAFF.

The gene calls are TRBV4-2 and TRBJ1-5; 7 bases line up with TRBD1. The V gene's germline CDR1 is LGHNA and CDR2 YNFKEQ. This CDR3 has 15 amino acids. V shed 5 bases and J 3 bases; nucleotides not matched to a gene: 7. CDR3 sequence: CASSIQTGDNQPQHF. CDR3 nucleotide sequence: TGTGCCAGCAGCATTCAAACAGGGGACAATCAGCCCCAGCATTTT.

V usage is TRBV3-1 (or the pseudogene TRBV3-2) and J usage is TRBJ1-1; maybe TRBD1 (6 bases). The germline gives CDR1 LGHDT, CDR2 YNNKEL (reference sequence). The CDR3 length is 14 residues. The V end was cut by 3 bases, the J end by 8 bases, with 16 bases between. The CDR3, as DNA: TGTGCCAGCAGCCACCTGGGGGGGACACAAGAAGCTTTCTTT. Translated, it gives CASSHLGGTQEAFF.

The gene calls are TRBV28 and TRBJ2-7; the match to TRBD2 covers 12 bases. This CDR3 spans 14 amino acids. Trimming cost V 5 bases and J 5 bases; bases outside gene matches: 4. Germline lookup yields CDR1 MDHEN and CDR2 SYDVKM. CDR3 loop: CASSRLAGVDEQYF. CDR3 bases: TGTGCCAGCAGTAGACTAGCGGGAGTCGACGAGCAGTACTTC.

The rearrangement links TRBV7-2 to TRBJ1-3; a weak D match, TRBD1 (6 bases). The germline CDR1 and CDR2 sequences are SGHTA and FQGNSA. The V gene lost 2 bases and the J gene lost 2 bases, with 13 bases spanning the gap. The CDR3 covers 16 residues. CDR3: CASSLWTQGPGNTIYF. The DNA of the CDR3 is TGTGCCAGCAGCTTATGGACACAGGGACCTGGAAACACCATATATTTT.

This clone was seen only once. The chain carries TRBV19 and TRBJ1-1, with 7 bases matching TRBD1. Trimming removed 9 bases from V and 1 base from J; junction bases left unmatched: 8. This CDR3 comprises 14 residues. Germline CDR1 LNHDA, CDR2 SQIVND (reference sequence). As DNA, the CDR3 is TGTGCCAGCCACCCCGGGACAGCGAACACTGAAGCTTTCTTT. It is translated as CASHPGTANTEAFF.

This chain uses TRBV19 with TRBJ1-2; D is perhaps TRBD1 (6 bases). V was trimmed by 3 bases and J by 4 bases, leaving 9 bases between them. The CDR3 runs 13 residues. Germline V gene lookup returns CDR1 LNHDA and CDR2 SQIVND (reference sequence). CDR3 in amino acids: CASSMEGGYGYTF. The CDR3 DNA is TGTGCCAGTAGTATGGAAGGGGGCTATGGCTACACCTTC. The full variable domain, its missing parts supplied by reference TRBV19 and TRBJ1-2, is DGGITQSPKYLFRKEGQNVTLSCEQNLNHDAMYWYRQDPGQGLRLIYYSQIVNDFQKGDIAEGYSVSREKKESFPLTVTSAQKNPTAFYLCASSMEGGYGYTFGSGTRLTVV.

This chain connects TRBV7-9 to TRBJ2-7; no reliable D call. CDR3 length: 12 residues. With 1 base removed from V and 10 bases from J, the gap between germline ends came to 11 bases. Germline CDR1 SEHNR, CDR2 FQNEAQ (reference sequence). CDR3 coding DNA: TGTGCCAGCAGCTTAGGGGCGCCGAATCAGTACTTC. It translates to CASSLGAPNQYF.

This chain links TRBV19 with TRBJ1-1; 9 nucleotides line up with TRBD1. The ends lost 6 bases at V and 5 bases at J; junction bases unmatched: 4. The germline CDR1 and CDR2 sequences are LNHDA and SQIVND (reference sequence). The length of the CDR3 is 13 residues. The CDR3 region has the DNA TGTGCCAGTAGCAGGACAGGGGTAACTGAAGCTTTCTTT. It is translated as CASSRTGVTEAFF. The full variable domain, completed using reference TRBV19 and TRBJ1-1, is DGGITQSPKYLFRKEGQNVTLSCEQNLNHDAMYWYRQDPGQGLRLIYYSQIVNDFQKGDIAEGYSVSREKKESFPLTVTSAQKNPTAFYLCASSRTGVTEAFFGQGTRLTVV.